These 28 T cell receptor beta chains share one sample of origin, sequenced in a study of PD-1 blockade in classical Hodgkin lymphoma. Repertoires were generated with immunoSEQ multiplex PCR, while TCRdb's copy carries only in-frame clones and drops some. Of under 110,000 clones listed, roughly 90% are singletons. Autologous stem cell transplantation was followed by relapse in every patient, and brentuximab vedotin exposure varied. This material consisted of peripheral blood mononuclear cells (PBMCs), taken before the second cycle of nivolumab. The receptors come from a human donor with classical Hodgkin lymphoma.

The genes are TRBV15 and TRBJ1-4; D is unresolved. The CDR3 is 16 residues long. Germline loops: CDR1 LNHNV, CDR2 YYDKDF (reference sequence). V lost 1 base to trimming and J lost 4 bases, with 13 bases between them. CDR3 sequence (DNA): TGTGCCACCAGCAGAGGGACCGCTATGTTTAATGAAAAACTGTTTTTT. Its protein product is CATSRGTAMFNEKLFF.

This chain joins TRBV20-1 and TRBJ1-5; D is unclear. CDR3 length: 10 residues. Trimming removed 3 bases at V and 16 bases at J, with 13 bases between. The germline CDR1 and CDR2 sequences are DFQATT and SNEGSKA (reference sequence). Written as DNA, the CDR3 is TGCAGTGCTAGCGATTTTCGACATCATTTT. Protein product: CSASDFRHHF.

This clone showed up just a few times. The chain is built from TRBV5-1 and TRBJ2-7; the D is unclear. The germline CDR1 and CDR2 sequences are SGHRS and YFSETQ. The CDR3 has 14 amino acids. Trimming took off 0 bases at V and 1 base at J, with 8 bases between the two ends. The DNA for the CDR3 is TGCGCCAGCAGCTTGGCAGGAGATTCCTACGAGCAGTACTTC. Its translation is CASSLAGDSYEQYF.

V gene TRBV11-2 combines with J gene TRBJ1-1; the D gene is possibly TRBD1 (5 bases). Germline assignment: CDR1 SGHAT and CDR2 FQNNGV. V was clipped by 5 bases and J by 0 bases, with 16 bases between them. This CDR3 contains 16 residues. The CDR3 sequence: CASSQHPRVMNTEAFF. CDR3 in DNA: TGTGCCAGCAGCCAGCACCCCAGGGTCATGAACACTGAAGCTTTCTTT.

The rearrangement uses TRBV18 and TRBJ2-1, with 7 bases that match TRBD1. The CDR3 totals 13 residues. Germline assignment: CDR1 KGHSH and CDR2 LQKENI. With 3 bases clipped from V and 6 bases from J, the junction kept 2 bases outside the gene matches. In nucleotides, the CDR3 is TGTGCCAGCTCACCGACAGGGCTCAATGAGCAGTTCTTC. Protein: CASSPTGLNEQFF. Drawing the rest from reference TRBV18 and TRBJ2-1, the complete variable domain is NAGVMQNPRHLVRRRGQEARLRCSPMKGHSHVYWYRQLPEEGLKFMVYLQKENIIDESGMPKERFSAEFPKEGPSILRIQQVVRGDSAAYFCASSPTGLNEQFFGPGTRLTVL.

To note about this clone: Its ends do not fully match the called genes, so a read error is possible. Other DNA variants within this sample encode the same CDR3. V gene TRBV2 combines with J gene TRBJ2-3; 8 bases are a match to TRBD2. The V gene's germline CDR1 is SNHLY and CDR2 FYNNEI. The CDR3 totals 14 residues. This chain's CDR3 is CASSVSGGTDTQYF. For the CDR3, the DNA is TGCGCCAGCAGTGTTAGCGGGGGCACAGATACGCAGTATTTT.

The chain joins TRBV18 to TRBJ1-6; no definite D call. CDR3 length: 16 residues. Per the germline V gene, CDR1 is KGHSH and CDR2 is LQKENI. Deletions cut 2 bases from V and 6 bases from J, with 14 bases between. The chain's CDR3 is CASSPYTQGSNSPLHF. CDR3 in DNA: TGTGCCAGCTCACCATACACCCAAGGGAGTAATTCACCCCTCCACTTT.

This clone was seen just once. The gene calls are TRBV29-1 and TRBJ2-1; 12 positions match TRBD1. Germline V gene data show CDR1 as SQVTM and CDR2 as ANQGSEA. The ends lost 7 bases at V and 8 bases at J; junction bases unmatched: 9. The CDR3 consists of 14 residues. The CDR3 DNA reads TGCAGCGCCGGCCGGGACAGGGGGCTCGATGAGCAGTTCTTC. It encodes CSAGRDRGLDEQFF.

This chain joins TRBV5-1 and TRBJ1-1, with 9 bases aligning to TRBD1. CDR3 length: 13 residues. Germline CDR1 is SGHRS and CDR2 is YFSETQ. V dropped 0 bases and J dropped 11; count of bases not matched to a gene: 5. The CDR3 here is CASSLGRDRDAFF. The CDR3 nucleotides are TGCGCCAGCAGCTTGGGACGGGACAGGGACGCTTTCTTT.

The CDR3 loop reads CASSVDGELFF. The CDR3, as DNA: TGTGCCAGCAGCGTAGATGGGGAGCTGTTTTTT. This chain joins TRBV9 and TRBJ2-2, with D hard to call. V was pared by 0 bases and J by 8 bases, with 2 bases between. CDR3 length equals 11 residues. The germline V gene encodes CDR1 SGDLS and CDR2 YYNGEE.

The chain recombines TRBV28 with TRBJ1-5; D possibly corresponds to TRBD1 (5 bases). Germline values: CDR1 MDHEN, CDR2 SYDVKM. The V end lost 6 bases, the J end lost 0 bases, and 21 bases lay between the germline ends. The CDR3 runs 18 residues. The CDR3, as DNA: TGTGCCAGCAGAGTGGGACCGACAGTGGGATATAGCAATCAGCCCCAGCATTTT. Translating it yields CASRVGPTVGYSNQPQHF. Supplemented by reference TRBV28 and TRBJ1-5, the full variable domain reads DVKVTQSSRYLVKRTGEKVFLECVQDMDHENMFWYRQDPGLGLRLIYFSYDVKMKEKGDIPEGYSVSREKKERFSLILESASTNQTSMYLCASRVGPTVGYSNQPQHFGDGTRLSIL.

CDR3 in DNA: TGTGCCAGCAGTCCCATCACAGGGGGGGACACTGAAGCTTTCTTT. Residues: CASSPITGGDTEAFF. This chain connects TRBV6-5 to TRBJ1-1; 8 bases align to TRBD1. The CDR3 has 15 amino acids. After removal of 5 bases from V and 3 bases from J, the junction contained 8 bases not matched to a gene. Germline CDR1 reads MNHEY; CDR2 reads SVGAGI.

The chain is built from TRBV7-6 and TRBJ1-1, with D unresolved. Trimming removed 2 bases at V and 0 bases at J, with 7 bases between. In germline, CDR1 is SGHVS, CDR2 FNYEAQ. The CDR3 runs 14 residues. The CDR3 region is CASSLQAMNTEAFF. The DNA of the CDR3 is TGTGCCAGCAGCTTACAGGCTATGAACACTGAAGCTTTCTTT.

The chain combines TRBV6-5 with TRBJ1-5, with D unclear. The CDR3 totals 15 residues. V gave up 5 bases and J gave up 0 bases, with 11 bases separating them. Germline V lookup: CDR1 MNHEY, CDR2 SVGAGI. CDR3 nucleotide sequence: TGTGCCAGCAGTGCGGATTTCAATAGCAATCAGCCCCAGCATTTT. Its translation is CASSADFNSNQPQHF.

The CDR3 is CASSSRGIRAPLHF. The CDR3 nucleotides read TGCGCCAGCAGCTCGAGGGGGATCCGGGCACCCCTCCACTTT. The V and J genes are TRBV5-1 and TRBJ1-6; a possible D gene is TRBD1 (6 bases). Deletions cut 3 bases from V and 11 bases from J, with 15 bases between. Germline CDR1 and CDR2: SGHRS and YFSETQ. There are 14 residues in the CDR3.

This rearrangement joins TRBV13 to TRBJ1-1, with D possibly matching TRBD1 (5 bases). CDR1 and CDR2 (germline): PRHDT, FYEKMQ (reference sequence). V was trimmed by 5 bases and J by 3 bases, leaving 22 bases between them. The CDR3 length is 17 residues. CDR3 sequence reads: CASSIDSGGGEDTEAFF. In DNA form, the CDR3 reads TGTGCCAGCAGCATAGACAGTGGTGGGGGGGAGGACACTGAAGCTTTCTTT.

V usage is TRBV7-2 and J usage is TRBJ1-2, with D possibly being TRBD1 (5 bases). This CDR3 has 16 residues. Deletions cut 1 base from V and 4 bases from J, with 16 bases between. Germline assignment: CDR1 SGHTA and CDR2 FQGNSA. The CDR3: CASSLEGSPGSYGYTF. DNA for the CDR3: TGTGCCAGCAGCTTAGAGGGGAGCCCGGGTTCCTATGGCTACACCTTC. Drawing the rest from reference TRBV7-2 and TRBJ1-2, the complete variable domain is GAGVSQSPSNKVTEKGKDVELRCDPISGHTALYWYRQSLGQGLEFLIYFQGNSAPDKSGLPSDRFSAERTGGSVSTLTIQRTQQEDSAVYLCASSLEGSPGSYGYTFGSGTRLTVV.

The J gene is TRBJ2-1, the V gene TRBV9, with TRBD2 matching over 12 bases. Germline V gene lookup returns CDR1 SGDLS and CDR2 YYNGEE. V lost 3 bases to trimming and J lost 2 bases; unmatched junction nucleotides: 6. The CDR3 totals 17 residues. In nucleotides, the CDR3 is TGTGCCAGCAGCGGAAAGACTAGCGGGGGTGCCTACAATGAGCAGTTCTTC. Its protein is CASSGKTSGGAYNEQFF.

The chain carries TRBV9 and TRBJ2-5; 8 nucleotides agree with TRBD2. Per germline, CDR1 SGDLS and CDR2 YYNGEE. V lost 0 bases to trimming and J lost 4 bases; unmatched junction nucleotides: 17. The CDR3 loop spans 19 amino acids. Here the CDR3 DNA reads TGTGCCAGCAGCGTAGTAGAGGGGCTTACTAGCGGACGTCTAGAGACCCAGTACTTC. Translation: CASSVVEGLTSGRLETQYF.

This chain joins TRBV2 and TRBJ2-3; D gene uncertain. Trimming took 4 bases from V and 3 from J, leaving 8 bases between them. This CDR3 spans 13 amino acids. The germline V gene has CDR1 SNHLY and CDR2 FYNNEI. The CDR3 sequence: CASSGETTDTQYF. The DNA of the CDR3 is TGTGCCAGCAGTGGGGAAACTACAGATACGCAGTATTTT.

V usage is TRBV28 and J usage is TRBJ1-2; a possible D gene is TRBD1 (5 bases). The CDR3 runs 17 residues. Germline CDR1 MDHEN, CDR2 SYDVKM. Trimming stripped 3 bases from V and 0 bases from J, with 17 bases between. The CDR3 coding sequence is TGTGCCAGCAGTTTTCCGTCGACAGTAGGAGCTAACTATGGCTACACCTTC. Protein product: CASSFPSTVGANYGYTF.

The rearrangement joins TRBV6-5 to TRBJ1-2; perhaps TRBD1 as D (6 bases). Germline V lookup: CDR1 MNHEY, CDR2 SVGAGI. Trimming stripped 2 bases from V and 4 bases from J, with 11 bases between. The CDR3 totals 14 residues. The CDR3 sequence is CASSYAGASYGYTF. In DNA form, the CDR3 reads TGTGCCAGCAGTTACGCAGGGGCGAGCTATGGCTACACCTTC.

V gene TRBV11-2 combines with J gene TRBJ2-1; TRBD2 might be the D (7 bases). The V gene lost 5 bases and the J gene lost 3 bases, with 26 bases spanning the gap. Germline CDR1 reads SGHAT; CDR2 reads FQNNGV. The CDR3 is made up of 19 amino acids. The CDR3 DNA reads TGTGCCAGCAGCGGATTCGGATCGGGGCGCGGGGGCATCTACAATGAGCAGTTCTTC. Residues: CASSGFGSGRGGIYNEQFF.

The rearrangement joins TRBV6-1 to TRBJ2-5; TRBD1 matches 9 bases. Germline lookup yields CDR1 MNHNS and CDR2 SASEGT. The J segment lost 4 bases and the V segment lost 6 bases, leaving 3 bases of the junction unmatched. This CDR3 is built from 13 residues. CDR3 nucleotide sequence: TGTGCCAGCAGGGGACAGGGAACAGAGACCCAGTACTTC. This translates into CASRGQGTETQYF.

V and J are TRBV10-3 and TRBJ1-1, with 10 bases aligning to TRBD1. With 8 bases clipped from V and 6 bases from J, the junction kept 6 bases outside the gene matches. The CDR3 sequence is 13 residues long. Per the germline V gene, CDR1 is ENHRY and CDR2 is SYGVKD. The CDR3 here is CAIQKDRGAEAFF. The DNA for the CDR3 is TGTGCCATCCAAAAGGACAGGGGGGCTGAAGCTTTCTTT.

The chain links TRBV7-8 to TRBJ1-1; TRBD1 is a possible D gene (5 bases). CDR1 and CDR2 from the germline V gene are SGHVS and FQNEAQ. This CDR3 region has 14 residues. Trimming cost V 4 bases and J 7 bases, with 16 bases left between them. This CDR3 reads CASSSNYPRGEAFF. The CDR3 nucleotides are TGTGCCAGCAGCTCCAACTACCCTAGGGGTGAAGCTTTCTTT.

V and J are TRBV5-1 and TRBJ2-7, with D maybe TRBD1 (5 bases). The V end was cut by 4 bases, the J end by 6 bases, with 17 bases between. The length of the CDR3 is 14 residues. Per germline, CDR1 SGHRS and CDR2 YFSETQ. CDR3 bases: TGCGCCAGCAGCCCCGATGGGGCCCGAGCCGAGCAGTACTTC. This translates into CASSPDGARAEQYF.

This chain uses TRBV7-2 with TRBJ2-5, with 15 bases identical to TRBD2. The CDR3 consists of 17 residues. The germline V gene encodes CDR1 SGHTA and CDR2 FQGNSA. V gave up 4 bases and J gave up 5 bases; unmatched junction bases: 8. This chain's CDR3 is CASSSYGLAGGRETQYF. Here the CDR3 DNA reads TGTGCCAGCAGCTCCTATGGACTAGCGGGGGGGCGGGAGACCCAGTACTTC.